This TCR beta chain was documented in a study of blood T cells in healthy people across ages. Primers used in a second PCR of about 6 to 11 cycles were a sample-barcoded 5' primer and a J-beta primer mix. Via MiXCR, TCRdb re-called the 5' RACE reads, giving one row per CDR3 protein. This table holds 2 million or so distinct CDR3 sequences, about 49% found once. This CDR3 comprises 14 residues. The germline V gene has CDR1 KGHDR and CDR2 SFDVKD. V lost 5 bases and J lost 4; bases outside the gene matches: 4. The receptor was isolated from a middle-aged woman in good health. The chain carries TRBV24-1 and TRBJ2-3, with TRBD1 identical over 8 bases. Specimen: blood. CDR3 nucleotide sequence: TGTGCCACCAGTGGCGTGGACAGGGCAGATACGCAGTATTTT. This codes for CATSGVDRADTQYF.